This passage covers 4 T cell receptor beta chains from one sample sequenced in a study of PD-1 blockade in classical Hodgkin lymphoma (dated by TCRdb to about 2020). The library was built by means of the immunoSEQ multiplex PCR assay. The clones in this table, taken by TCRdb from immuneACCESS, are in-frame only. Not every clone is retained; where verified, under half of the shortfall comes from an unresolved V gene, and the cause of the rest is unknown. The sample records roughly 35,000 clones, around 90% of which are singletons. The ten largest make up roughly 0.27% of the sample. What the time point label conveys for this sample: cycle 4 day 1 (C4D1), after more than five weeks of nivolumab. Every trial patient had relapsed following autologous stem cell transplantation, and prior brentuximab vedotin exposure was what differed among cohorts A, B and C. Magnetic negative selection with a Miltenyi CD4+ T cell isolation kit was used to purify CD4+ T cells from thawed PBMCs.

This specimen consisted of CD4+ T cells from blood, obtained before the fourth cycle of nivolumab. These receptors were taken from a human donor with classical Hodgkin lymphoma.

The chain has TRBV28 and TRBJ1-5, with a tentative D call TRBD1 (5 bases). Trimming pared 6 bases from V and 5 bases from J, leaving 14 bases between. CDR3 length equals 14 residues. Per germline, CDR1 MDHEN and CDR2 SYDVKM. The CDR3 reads CASSSPGGDQPQHF. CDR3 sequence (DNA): TGTGCCAGCAGCTCACCCGGGGGGGATCAGCCCCAGCATTTT. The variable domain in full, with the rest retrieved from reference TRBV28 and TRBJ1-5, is DVKVTQSSRYLVKRTGEKVFLECVQDMDHENMFWYRQDPGLGLRLIYFSYDVKMKEKGDIPEGYSVSREKKERFSLILESASTNQTSMYLCASSSPGGDQPQHFGDGTRLSIL.

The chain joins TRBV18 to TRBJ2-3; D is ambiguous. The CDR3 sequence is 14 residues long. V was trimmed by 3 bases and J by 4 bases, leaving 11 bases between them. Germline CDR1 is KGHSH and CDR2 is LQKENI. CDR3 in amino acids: CASSPQGSPDTQYF. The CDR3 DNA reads TGTGCCAGCTCACCGCAAGGATCCCCAGATACGCAGTATTTT.

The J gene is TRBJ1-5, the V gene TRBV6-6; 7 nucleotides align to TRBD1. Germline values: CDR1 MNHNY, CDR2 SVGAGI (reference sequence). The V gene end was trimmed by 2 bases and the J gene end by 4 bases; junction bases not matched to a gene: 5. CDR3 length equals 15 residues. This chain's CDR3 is CASSYRQGVNQPQHF. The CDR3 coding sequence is TGTGCCAGCAGTTACAGGCAGGGGGTAAATCAGCCCCAGCATTTT.

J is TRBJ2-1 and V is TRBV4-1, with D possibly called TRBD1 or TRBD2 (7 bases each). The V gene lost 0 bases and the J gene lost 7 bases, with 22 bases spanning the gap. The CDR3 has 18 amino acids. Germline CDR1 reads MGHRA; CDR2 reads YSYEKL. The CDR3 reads CASSQDNVQGTNFNEQFF. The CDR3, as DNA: TGCGCCAGCAGCCAAGATAACGTACAGGGGACTAATTTTAATGAGCAGTTCTTC.